This T cell receptor (beta chain) was sequenced during a study of CD8+ T cells in alopecia areata. In regard to this clone: Its antigen remains unknown.

Overall study findings and caveats: Resident alphabeta T cells of normal skin are also sequenced in scalp samples. Only one nonresponder was present, which leaves the link between baseline CD8+ expansion and response uncertain. Shared TCR sequences were less clear between patients than in mice, possibly partly from HLA diversity.

Once RNA had been extracted, it was reverse transcribed into cDNA to act as the sequencing template. The assay was immunoSEQ multiplex PCR, and TCRdb's table has in-frame clones only and misses some. The data contain more than 200,000 clones, roughly 40% of them seen just once; the ten biggest clones take up about 2.6%. The germline V gene has CDR1 SQVTM and CDR2 ANQGSEA. The CDR3 runs 13 residues. V lost 2 bases to trimming and J lost 5 bases, with 12 bases between them. Stated treatment: oral pan-JAK inhibitor, 5-10 mg twice daily. The chain employs TRBV29-1 and TRBJ1-1; D is unclear. This specimen consisted of CD4+ T cells sorted from blood, obtained at roughly week 36, from a patient treated with tofacitinib. This TCR derives from a human donor with alopecia areata. The CDR3 nucleotides are TGCAGCGTTGAACTCTGGAGAGGGACTGAAGCTTTCTTT. Protein sequence: CSVELWRGTEAFF. The full variable domain, rest sourced from reference TRBV29-1 and TRBJ1-1, is SAVISQKPSRDICQRGTSLTIQCQVDSQVTMMFWYRQQPGQSLTLIATANQGSEATYESGFVIDKFPISRPNLTFSTLTVSNMSPEDSSIYLCSVELWRGTEAFFGQGTRLTVV.